Described below is a single T cell receptor (beta chain) sequence and its context. Its antigen is undetermined. The data belong to a study of cytomegalovirus exposure and HLA in healthy donors. Study-level findings and limits: Later, an analysis showed that TCR beta chains associated with HLA were more clonally expanded than others that were equally common. It was taken for granted in presence/absence analyses that sequencing depth across donors was roughly uniform. V- and J-gene trimming of TCR beta was linked (in a later analysis) to a missense DCLRE1C variant. The productive fraction for most TCR beta V segments was about 90% or about 30% in an earlier analysis.

Per the germline V gene, CDR1 is SEHNR and CDR2 is FQNEAQ (reference sequence). CDR3 size: 14 residues. V lost 5 bases to trimming and J lost 0 bases, with 10 bases between them. This PCR relied on a set of 60 Vbeta primers and 13 Jbeta primers. Libraries were prepared by immunoSEQ multiplex PCR; TCRdb keeps only in-frame clonotypes and omits some of them. The listing records about 52,000 clones. This TCR derives from a woman between 55 and 75 years old in good health and CMV-seropositive. Sequenced input: PBMCs. The chain carries TRBV7-9 and TRBJ1-1; D perhaps matches TRBD1 (5 bases). The CDR3 spells CASSQGGLNTEAFF. In DNA form, the CDR3 reads TGTGCCAGCAGCCAGGGTGGATTGAACACTGAAGCTTTCTTT.